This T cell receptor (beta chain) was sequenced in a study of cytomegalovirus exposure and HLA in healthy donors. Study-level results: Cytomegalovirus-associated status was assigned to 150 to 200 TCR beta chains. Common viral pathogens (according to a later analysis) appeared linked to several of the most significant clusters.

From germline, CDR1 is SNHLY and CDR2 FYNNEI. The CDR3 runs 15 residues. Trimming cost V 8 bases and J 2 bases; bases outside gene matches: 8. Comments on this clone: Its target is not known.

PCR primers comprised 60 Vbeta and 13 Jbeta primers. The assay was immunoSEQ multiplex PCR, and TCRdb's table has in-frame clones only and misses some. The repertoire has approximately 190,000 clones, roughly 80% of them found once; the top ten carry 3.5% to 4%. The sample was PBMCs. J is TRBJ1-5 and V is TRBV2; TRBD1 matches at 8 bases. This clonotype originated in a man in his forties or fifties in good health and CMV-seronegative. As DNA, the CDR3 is TGTGCCAGCCGAGGACCGGGACAGGGCAATCAGCCCCAGCATTTT. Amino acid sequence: CASRGPGQGNQPQHF.